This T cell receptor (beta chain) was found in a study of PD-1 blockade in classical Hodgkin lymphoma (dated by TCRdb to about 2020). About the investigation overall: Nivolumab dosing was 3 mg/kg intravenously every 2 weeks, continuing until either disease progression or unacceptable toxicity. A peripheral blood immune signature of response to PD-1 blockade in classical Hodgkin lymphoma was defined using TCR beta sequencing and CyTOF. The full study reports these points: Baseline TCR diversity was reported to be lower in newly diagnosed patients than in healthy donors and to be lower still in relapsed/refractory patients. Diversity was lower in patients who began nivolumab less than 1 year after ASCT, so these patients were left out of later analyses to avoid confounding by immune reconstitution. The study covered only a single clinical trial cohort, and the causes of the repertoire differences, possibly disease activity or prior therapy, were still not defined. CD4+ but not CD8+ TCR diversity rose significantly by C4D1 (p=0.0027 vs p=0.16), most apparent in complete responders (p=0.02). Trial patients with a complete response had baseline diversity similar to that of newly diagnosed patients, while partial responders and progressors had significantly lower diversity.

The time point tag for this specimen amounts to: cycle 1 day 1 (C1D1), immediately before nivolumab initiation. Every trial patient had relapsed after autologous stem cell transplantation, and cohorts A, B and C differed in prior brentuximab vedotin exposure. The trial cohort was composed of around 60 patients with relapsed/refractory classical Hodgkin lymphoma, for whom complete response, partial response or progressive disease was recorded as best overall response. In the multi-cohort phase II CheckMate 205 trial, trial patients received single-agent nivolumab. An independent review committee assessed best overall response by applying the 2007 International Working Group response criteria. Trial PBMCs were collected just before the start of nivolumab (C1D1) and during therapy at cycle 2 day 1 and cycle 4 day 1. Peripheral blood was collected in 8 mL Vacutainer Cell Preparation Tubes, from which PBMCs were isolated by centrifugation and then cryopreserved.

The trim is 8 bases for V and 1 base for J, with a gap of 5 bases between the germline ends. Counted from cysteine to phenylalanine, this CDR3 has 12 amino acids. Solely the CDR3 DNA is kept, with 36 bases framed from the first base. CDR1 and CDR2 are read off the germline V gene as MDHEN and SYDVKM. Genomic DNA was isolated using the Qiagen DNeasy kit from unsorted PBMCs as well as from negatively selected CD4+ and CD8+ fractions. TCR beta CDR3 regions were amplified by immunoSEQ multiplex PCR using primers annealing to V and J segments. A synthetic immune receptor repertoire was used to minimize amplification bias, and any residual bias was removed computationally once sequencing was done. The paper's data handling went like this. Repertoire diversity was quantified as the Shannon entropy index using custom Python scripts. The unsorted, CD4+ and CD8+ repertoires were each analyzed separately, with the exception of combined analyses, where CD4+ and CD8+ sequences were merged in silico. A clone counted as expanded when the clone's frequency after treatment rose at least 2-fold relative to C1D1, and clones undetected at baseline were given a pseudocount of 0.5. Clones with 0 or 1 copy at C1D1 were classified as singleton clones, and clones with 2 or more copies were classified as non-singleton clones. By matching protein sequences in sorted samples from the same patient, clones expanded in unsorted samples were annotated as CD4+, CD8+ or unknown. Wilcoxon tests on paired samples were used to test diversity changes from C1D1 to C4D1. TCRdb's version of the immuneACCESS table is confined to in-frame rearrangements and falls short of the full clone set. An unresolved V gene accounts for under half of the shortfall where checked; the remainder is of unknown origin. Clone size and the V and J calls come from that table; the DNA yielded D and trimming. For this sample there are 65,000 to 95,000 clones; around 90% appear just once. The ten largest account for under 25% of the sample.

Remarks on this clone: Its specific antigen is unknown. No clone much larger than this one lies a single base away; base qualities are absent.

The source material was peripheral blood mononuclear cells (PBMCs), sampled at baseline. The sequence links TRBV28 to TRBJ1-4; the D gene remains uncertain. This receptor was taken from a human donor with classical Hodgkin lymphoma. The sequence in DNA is TGTGCCAGCCAGAAAACTAATGAAAAACTGTTTTTT. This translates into CASQKTNEKLFF.